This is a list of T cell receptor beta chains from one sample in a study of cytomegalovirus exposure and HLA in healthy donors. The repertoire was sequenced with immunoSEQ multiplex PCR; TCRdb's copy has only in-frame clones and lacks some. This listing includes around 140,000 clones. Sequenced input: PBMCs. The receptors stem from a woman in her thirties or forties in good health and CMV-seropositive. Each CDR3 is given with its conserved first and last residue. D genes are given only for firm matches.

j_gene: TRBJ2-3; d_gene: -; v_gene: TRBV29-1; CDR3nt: TGTGGGCTACTAGACGTTATAGGGGATACGCAGTATTTT; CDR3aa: CGLLDVIGDTQYF
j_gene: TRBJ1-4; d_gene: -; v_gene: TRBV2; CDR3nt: TGTGCCAGCAGTGATCAATCGGTGAGGGCTAATGAAAAACTGTTTTTT; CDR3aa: CASSDQSVRANEKLFF
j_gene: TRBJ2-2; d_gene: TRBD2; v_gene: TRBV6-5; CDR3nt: TGTGCCAGCCACGTACTAGCGGGAGTAACCGGGGAGCTGTTTTTT; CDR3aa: CASHVLAGVTGELFF
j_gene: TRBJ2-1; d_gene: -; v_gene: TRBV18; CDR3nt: TGTGCCAGCTCACCTTATATCCGGGGAGTGGACAATGAGCAGTTCTTC; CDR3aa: CASSPYIRGVDNEQFF
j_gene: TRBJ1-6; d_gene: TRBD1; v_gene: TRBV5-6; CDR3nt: TGTGCCAGCAGCTTGGGAGCACAGGGGGTGTATAATTCACCCCTCCACTTT; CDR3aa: CASSLGAQGVYNSPLHF
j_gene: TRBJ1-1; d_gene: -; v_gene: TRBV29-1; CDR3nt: TGCAGCGTTGAAGTCTTAGGACACCTGAACACTGAAGCTTTCTTT; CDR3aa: CSVEVLGHLNTEAFF
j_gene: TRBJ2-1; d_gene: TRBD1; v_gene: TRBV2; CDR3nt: TGTGCCAGCAATAACGGACAGGGTGGGTCCTACAATGAGCAGTTCTTC; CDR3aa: CASNNGQGGSYNEQFF
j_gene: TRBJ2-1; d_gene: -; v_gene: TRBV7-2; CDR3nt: TGTGCCAGCACCAAGGCAGGTAGGGTGGGGGGGGCTGAGCAGTTCTTC; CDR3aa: CASTKAGRVGGAEQFF
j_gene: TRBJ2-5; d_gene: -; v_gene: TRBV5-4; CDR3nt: TGTGCCAGCAGCCCGGAGCCGAGGGGAGGACAAGAGACCCAGTACTTC; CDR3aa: CASSPEPRGGQETQYF
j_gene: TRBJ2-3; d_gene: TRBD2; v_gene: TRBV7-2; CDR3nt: TGTGCCAGCAGCTTAGCCGGCGGGAGTGGGGCAGATACGCAGTATTTT; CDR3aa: CASSLAGGSGADTQYF
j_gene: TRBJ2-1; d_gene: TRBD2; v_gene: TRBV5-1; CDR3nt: TGCGCCAGCAGCTTTACTAGCGGGGTTACCTACAATGAGCAGTTCTTC; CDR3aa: CASSFTSGVTYNEQFF
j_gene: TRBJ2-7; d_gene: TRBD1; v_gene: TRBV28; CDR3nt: TGTGCCAGCAGTTCGCGGACAGGACCCTTCTCCTACGAGCAGTACTTC; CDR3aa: CASSSRTGPFSYEQYF
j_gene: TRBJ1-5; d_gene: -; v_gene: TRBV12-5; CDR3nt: TGTGCTAGTGGTTTGGGGGACAACCCCAGTTATAGCAATCAGCCCCAGCATTTT; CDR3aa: CASGLGDNPSYSNQPQHF
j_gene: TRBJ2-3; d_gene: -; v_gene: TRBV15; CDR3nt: TGTGCCACCAGCAGAGATCGAGCAGATACGCAGTATTTT; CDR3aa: CATSRDRADTQYF
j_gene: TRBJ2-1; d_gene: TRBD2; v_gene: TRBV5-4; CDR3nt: TGTGCCAGCAGCTTGGCGGGAGGGATTGACAATGAGCAGTTCTTC; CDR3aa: CASSLAGGIDNEQFF
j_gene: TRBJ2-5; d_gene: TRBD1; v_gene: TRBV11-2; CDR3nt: TGTGCCAGCAGCTTAGGGGCCGATACAGGGGGAGAGACCCAGTACTTC; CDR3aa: CASSLGADTGGETQYF
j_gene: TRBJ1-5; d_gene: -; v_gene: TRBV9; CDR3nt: TGTGCCAGCAGCGTAGAGGCAGGGCACGGTCAGCCCCAGCATTTT; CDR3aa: CASSVEAGHGQPQHF
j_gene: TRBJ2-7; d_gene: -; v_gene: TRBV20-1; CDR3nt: TGCAGGGCGGACTCCAACCCCGAGCAGTACTTC; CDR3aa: CRADSNPEQYF
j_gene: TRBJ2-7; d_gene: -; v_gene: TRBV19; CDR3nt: TGTGCCAGTAGTATGACGGGAGCCCACGAGCAGTACTTC; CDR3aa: CASSMTGAHEQYF
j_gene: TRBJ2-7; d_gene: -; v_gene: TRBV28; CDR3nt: TGTGCCAGCAGTTCGCCGACGCGGGGGCTCACCTACGAGCAGTACTTC; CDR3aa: CASSSPTRGLTYEQYF
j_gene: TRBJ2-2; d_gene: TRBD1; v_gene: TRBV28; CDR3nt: TGTGCCAGCAGTTCCGACAGGGAGAACACCGGGGAGCTGTTTTTT; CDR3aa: CASSSDRENTGELFF
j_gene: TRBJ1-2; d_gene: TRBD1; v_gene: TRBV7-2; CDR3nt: TGTGCCAGCAGCTTAACGACAGGGGATTCAGCTGGCTACACCTTC; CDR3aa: CASSLTTGDSAGYTF
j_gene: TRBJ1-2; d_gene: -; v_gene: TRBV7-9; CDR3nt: TGTGCCAGCAGCCCCGGTTGGGCTGAATCCAACTATGGCTACACCTTC; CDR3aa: CASSPGWAESNYGYTF
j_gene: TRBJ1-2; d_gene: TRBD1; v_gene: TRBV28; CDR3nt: TGTGCCAGCAGTTTGCCGGGACAGGGGAACTATGGCTACACCTTC; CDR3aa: CASSLPGQGNYGYTF
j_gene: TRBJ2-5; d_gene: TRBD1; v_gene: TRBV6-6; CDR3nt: TGTGCCAGCAGTCGGGGACAGCAAGAGACCCAGTACTTC; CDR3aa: CASSRGQQETQYF
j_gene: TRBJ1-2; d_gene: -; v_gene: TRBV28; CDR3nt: TGTGCCAGCAGTTCCCCCTCGGGGGGCGGTCGTGGCTACACCTTC; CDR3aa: CASSSPSGGGRGYTF
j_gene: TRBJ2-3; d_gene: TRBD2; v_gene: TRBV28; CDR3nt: TGTGCCAGCAGTTCGGCGGGACTAGCAAGGGATACGCAGTATTTT; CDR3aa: CASSSAGLARDTQYF
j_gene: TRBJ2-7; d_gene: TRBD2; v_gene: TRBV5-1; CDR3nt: TGCGCCAGCCAGGCTCTGGCGTCTAGCGGGACGAGCTCCTACGAGCAGTACTTC; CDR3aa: CASQALASSGTSSYEQYF
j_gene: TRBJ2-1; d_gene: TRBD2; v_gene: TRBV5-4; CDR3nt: TGTGCCAGCAGCCCCCCGACTAGCGCCTCCTACAATGAGCAGTTCTTC; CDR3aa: CASSPPTSASYNEQFF
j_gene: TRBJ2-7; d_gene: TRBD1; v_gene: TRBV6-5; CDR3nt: TGTGCCAGCAGTTACAGTCAGGGGGCGAGGAACGAGCAGTACTTC; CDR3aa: CASSYSQGARNEQYF
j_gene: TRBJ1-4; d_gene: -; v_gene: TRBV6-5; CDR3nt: TGTGCCAGCAAAAACGCGGCGGCTAATGAAAAACTGTTTTTT; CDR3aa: CASKNAAANEKLFF
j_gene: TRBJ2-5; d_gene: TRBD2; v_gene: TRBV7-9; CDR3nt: TGTGCCAGCAGCTTAGTTCTAGCGGGAGGCCAAGAGACCCAGTACTTC; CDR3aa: CASSLVLAGGQETQYF
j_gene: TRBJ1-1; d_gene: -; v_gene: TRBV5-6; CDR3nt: TGTGCCAGCAGGAATTACGCGGGGAACACTGAAGCTTTCTTT; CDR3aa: CASRNYAGNTEAFF
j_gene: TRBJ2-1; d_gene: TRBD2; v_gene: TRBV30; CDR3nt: TGTGCCTGGGGGACTAGCGGGAGGTACTCCTACAATGAGCAGTTCTTC; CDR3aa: CAWGTSGRYSYNEQFF
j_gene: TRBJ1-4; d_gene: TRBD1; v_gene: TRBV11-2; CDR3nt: TGTGCCAGCAGCTTAAGGGACAGGGTGGGTGAAAAACTGTTTTTT; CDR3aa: CASSLRDRVGEKLFF
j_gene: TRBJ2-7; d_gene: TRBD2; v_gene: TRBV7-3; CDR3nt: TGTGCCAGCAGCTCCCCTAGACTAGCGGGAGATCCCTACGAGCAGTACTTC; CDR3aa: CASSSPRLAGDPYEQYF
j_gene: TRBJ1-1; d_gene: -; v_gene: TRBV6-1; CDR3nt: TGTGCCAGCAGTGAAGCGATGGGGCCGGAGACTGAAGCTTTCTTT; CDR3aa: CASSEAMGPETEAFF
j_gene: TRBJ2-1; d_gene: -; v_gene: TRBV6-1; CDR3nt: TGTGCCAGCACCCCGACAGTCAATGAGCAGTTCTTC; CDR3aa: CASTPTVNEQFF
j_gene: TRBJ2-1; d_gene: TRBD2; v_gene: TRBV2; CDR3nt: TGTGCCAGCAGTGGGGCGGGAGGAGTGTGGAATGAGCAGTTCTTC; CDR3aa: CASSGAGGVWNEQFF
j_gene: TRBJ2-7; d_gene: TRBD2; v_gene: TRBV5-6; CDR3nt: TGTGCCAGCAGCTTGGGTCTAGCGGGAGGGACCGTTTTGTACGAGCAGTACTTC; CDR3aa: CASSLGLAGGTVLYEQYF
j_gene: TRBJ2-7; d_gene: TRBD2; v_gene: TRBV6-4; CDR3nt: TGTGCCAGCAGTGAAGAAGCGGGAGGGAGCTACGAGCAGTACTTC; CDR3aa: CASSEEAGGSYEQYF
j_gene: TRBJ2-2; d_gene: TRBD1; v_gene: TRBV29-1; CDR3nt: TGCAGCGTCGCCGGGACAGCTAACACCGGGGAGCTGTTTTTT; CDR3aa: CSVAGTANTGELFF
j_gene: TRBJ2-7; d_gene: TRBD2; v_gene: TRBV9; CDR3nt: TGTGCCAGCAGCGTCGGGACTAGCGGTACCTACGAGCAGTACTTC; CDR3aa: CASSVGTSGTYEQYF
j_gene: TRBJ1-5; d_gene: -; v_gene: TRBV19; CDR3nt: TGTGCCAGTAGGGACACGCTTTATAGCAATCAGCCCCAGCATTTT; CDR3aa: CASRDTLYSNQPQHF
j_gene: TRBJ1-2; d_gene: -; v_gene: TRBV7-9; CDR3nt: TGTGCCAGCAGTTCAGAGGGTGGAGTCGGCTACACCTTC; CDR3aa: CASSSEGGVGYTF
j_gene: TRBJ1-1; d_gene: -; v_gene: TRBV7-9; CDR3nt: TGTGCCAGCAGCTTAGTCCAGGGTACAGGCACTGAAGCTTTCTTT; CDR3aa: CASSLVQGTGTEAFF
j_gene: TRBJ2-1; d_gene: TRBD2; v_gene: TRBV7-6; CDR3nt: TGTGCCAGCAGCTTCGCCACCGGGGCGGGAGTTGCCAATGAGCAGTTCTTC; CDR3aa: CASSFATGAGVANEQFF